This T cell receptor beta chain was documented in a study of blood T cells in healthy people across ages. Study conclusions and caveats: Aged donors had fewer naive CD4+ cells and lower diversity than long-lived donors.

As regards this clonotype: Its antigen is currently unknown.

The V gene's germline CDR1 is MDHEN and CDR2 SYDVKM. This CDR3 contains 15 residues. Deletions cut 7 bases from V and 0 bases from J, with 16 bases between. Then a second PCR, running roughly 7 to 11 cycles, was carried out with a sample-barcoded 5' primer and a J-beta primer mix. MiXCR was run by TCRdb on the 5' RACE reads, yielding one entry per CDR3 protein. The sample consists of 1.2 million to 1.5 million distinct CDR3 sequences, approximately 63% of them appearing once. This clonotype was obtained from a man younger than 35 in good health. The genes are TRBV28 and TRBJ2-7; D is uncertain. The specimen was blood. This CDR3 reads CASKSLFRSSYEQYF. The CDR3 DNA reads TGTGCCAGCAAAAGCCTGTTTAGGAGCTCCTACGAGCAGTACTTC.